The 22 T cell receptor beta chains listed next were all sequenced from one sample in a study of early T cells in non-severe SARS-CoV-2 infection. TCRdb re-called the 5' RACE reads with MiXCR, one entry per CDR3 protein. The table records around 70,000 distinct CDR3 sequences, 12% of them present only once. Sequencing was done on a sample of whole blood. The receptor set was obtained from an adult who was a healthcare worker with PCR-confirmed SARS-CoV-2 infection or an uninfected control (not recorded which).

This clonotype was seen a few times. The rearrangement joins TRBV29-1 to TRBJ1-1; D may be TRBD1 (5 bases). Germline V gene data show CDR1 as SQVTM and CDR2 as ANQGSEA. This CDR3 has 12 residues. Trimming left V 5 bases short and J 3 bases short, with 10 bases between. Here the CDR3 DNA reads TGCAGCGTTCACCAGGGTGACACTGAAGCTTTCTTT. Residues: CSVHQGDTEAFF.

Note on this clonotype: A much larger clone differs by one base, so this may be a read error. The rearrangement uses TRBV11-1 and TRBJ2-5; 7 bases line up with TRBD2. The J call may be mistaken, given a closer DNA end match to TRBJ2-1. Germline CDR1 reads SGHAT; CDR2 reads FQDESV (reference sequence). This CDR3 has 13 residues. For the CDR3, the DNA is TGTGCCAGCAGGCGGTCTAGCGGTCAGACCCAGTTCTTC. Its protein is CASRRSSGQTQFF.

A few counts support this clonotype. The genes are TRBV28 and TRBJ2-3, with D possibly TRBD2 on 5 matching bases. V lost 4 bases and J 1 base, leaving 9 bases between the germline ends. The CDR3 runs to 14 residues. Germline CDR1 and CDR2: MDHEN and SYDVKM. The CDR3 loop is CASSSGSGTDTQYF. The CDR3 nucleotides read TGTGCCAGCAGTTCGGGGTCTGGCACAGATACGCAGTATTTT.

The chain is built from TRBV12-3 or TRBV12-4 and TRBJ2-1, with TRBD2 matching over 7 bases. Trimming removed 6 bases from V and 10 bases from J; junction bases left unmatched: 9. The CDR3 has 13 amino acids. The CDR3 DNA sequence: TGTGCCAGCAGAGGGAGGGCCCACAGGGAGCAGTTCTTC. Translation gives CASRGRAHREQFF.

This chain connects TRBV5-1 to TRBJ2-3; TRBD2 aligns across 10 bases. Germline values: CDR1 SGHRS, CDR2 YFSETQ. The CDR3 has 16 amino acids. The trim removed 5 bases at V and 2 bases at J, leaving 8 bases unmatched. CDR3 region: CASSTGLATITDTQYF. DNA for the CDR3: TGCGCCAGCAGTACGGGACTAGCGACAATCACAGATACGCAGTATTTT.

This clonotype showed up many times. The chain employs TRBV28 and TRBJ1-2, with D hard to call. The V and J ends lost 4 bases and 0 bases respectively, with 12 bases between them. The CDR3 sequence is 15 residues long. Germline-derived CDR1 and CDR2 are MDHEN and SYDVKM. The CDR3 loop reads CASSSARWANYGYTF. CDR3 coding DNA: TGTGCCAGCAGTTCGGCCCGGTGGGCTAACTATGGCTACACCTTC.

This clonotype was picked up many times. V usage is TRBV5-1 and J usage is TRBJ2-1; 12 positions agree with TRBD1. The CDR3 covers 15 residues. Germline V gene lookup returns CDR1 SGHRS and CDR2 YFSETQ. The J segment lost 8 bases and the V segment lost 4 bases, leaving 7 bases of the junction unmatched. DNA of the CDR3: TGCGCCAGCAGCCAGGGACAGGGGGCTTCCGATGAGCAGTTCTTC. Translating it yields CASSQGQGASDEQFF.

This clonotype has a count of ten or more. This chain uses TRBV11-2 with TRBJ2-3; maybe TRBD1 (5 bases). From germline, CDR1 is SGHAT and CDR2 FQNNGV. CDR3 length equals 15 residues. Trimming removed 4 bases at V and 2 bases at J, with 13 bases between. The CDR3 sequence is CASSYQGDPTDTQYF. The DNA of the CDR3 is TGTGCCAGCAGCTACCAGGGCGACCCCACAGATACGCAGTATTTT. Based on the CDR3 plus reference TRBV11-2 and TRBJ2-3, the full variable domain is EAGVAQSPRYKIIEKRQSVAFWCNPISGHATLYWYQQILGQGPKLLIQFQNNGVVDDSQLPKDRFSAERLKGVDSTLKIQPAKLEDSAVYLCASSYQGDPTDTQYFGPGTRLTVL.

This clonotype was counted ten times or more. The CDR3 coding sequence is TGTGCCAGCAGAGTGGATGGCAATCAGCCCCAGCATTTT. Its protein is CASRVDGNQPQHF. The V gene is TRBV28, the J gene TRBJ1-5; D unclear. CDR3 length: 13 residues. CDR1 is MDHEN and CDR2 is SYDVKM in the germline V gene. V gave up 6 bases and J gave up 2 bases, with 8 bases separating them.

This clonotype was detected ten times or more. The J gene is TRBJ2-1, the V gene TRBV11-2, with 7 positions matching TRBD2. The CDR3 runs to 15 residues. Germline CDR1 reads SGHAT; CDR2 reads FQNNGV. V gave up 5 bases and J gave up 5 bases; unmatched junction bases: 9. CDR3 nucleotide sequence: TGTGCCAGCAGCCCGGGCGGGAGAGTCAACAATGAGCAGTTCTTC. Translation gives CASSPGGRVNNEQFF.

The V gene is TRBV20-1, the J gene TRBJ2-1; D remains ambiguous. V lost 0 bases and J lost 14, with 11 bases in between. This CDR3 region has 11 residues. The germline V gene has CDR1 DFQATT and CDR2 SNEGSKA (reference sequence). In DNA form, the CDR3 reads TGCAGTGCTAGAGAGGATCCCGGAGAGTTCTTC. This gives the protein CSAREDPGEFF.

This clonotype was seen at least ten times. J is TRBJ2-7 and V is TRBV3-1, with D maybe TRBD2 (6 bases). This CDR3 comprises 13 residues. V lost 6 bases and J 4 bases, leaving 13 bases between the germline ends. From germline, CDR1 is LGHDT and CDR2 YNNKEL (reference sequence). The CDR3 sequence is CASSSTGSYEQYF. CDR3 DNA: TGTGCCAGCAGTTCAACCGGGAGTTACGAGCAGTACTTC.

This clonotype has just a few counts. The J gene is TRBJ2-1, the V gene TRBV29-1; D gene unclear. The CDR3 spans 10 residues. CDR1 SQVTM and CDR2 ANQGSEA come from the germline V gene. Between the trimmed V and J ends, which lost 5 bases and 8 bases, there was a span of 7 bases. The CDR3 bases are TGCAGCGTTTCTAATCATGAGCAGTTCTTC. The encoded protein is CSVSNHEQFF.

There are many counts of this clonotype. The chain uses TRBV12-3 or TRBV12-4 and TRBJ1-2; a possible D gene is TRBD1 (5 bases). Trimming stripped 7 bases from V and 4 bases from J, with 16 bases between. The CDR3 consists of 14 residues. The CDR3 region is CASTQTAATYGYTF. The CDR3 nucleotides are TGTGCCAGCACCCAGACAGCCGCCACCTATGGCTACACCTTC.

The table lists this clonotype with many counts. The gene calls are TRBV7-9 and TRBJ1-1; TRBD1 matches at 10 bases. The CDR3 totals 17 residues. Trimming removed 5 bases from V and 2 bases from J; junction bases left unmatched: 11. Per the germline V gene, CDR1 is SEHNR and CDR2 is FQNEAQ (reference sequence). CDR3 residues: CASSLTGTGAQNTEAFF. The CDR3, as DNA: TGTGCCAGCAGCCTGACCGGGACAGGGGCTCAAAACACTGAAGCTTTCTTT.

This clonotype was counted between two and nine times. The J gene is TRBJ1-1, the V gene TRBV6-2 or TRBV6-3; D is ambiguous. The CDR3 extends over 14 amino acids. The V end was cut by 0 bases, the J end by 8 bases, with 13 bases between. Germline assignment: CDR1 MNHEY and CDR2 SVGEGT. The CDR3 loop reads CASSYSRKEGEAFF. The CDR3 DNA sequence: TGTGCCAGCAGTTACTCCCGCAAGGAGGGCGAAGCTTTCTTT.

This clonotype was detected a few times. The V call is TRBV3-1, the J call TRBJ2-1; D gene ambiguous. V was shortened by 1 base and J by 9 bases, with 4 bases between the two germline ends. The CDR3 is 11 amino acids. Looked up from germline, CDR1 is LGHDT and CDR2 is YNNKEL (reference sequence). The CDR3 here is CASSQAGEQFF. The CDR3, as DNA: TGTGCCAGCAGCCAAGCAGGTGAGCAGTTCTTC.

This clonotype has just a few counts. V is TRBV29-1 and J is TRBJ2-7; 9 bases align to TRBD1. The CDR3 is 14 amino acids. With 6 bases clipped from V and 2 bases from J, the junction kept 8 bases outside the gene matches. Per the germline V gene, CDR1 is SQVTM and CDR2 is ANQGSEA. CDR3 sequence (DNA): TGCAGCGTCCCCGGACAGGGGCTCCCCTACGAGCAGTACTTC. This gives the protein CSVPGQGLPYEQYF.

This clonotype has only a few counts. The chain recombines TRBV20-1 with TRBJ2-5; tentatively, D is TRBD1 (6 bases). The CDR3 extends over 14 amino acids. Germline V gene data show CDR1 as DFQATT and CDR2 as SNEGSKA (reference sequence). Trimming shortened V by 1 base and J by 3 bases, and 12 bases separated the two germline ends. The DNA of the CDR3 is TGCAGTGCTAGAGGGTGGGACACCGAAGAGACCCAGTACTTC. It translates to CSARGWDTEETQYF.

This clonotype was counted many times. The chain combines TRBV12-3 or TRBV12-4 with TRBJ2-2; D not resolved. CDR3 length equals 13 residues. With 0 bases removed from V and 6 bases from J, the gap between germline ends came to 5 bases. CDR3 sequence: CASSLAGPGELFF. The CDR3 DNA reads TGTGCCAGCAGTTTAGCAGGGCCCGGGGAGCTGTTTTTT.

This clonotype appeared a few times. The V call is TRBV18, the J call TRBJ2-5; D is unclear. The germline V gene encodes CDR1 KGHSH and CDR2 LQKENI. Trimming took off 1 base at V and 2 bases at J, with 5 bases between the two ends. The CDR3 runs to 13 residues. The CDR3 DNA reads TGTGCCAGCTCACCACATGTACAAGAGACCCAGTACTTC. Residues: CASSPHVQETQYF.

This clonotype was recorded many times. V and J are TRBV6-2 or TRBV6-3 and TRBJ1-1; 9 nucleotides line up with TRBD1. V lost 2 bases and J lost 5; bases outside the gene matches: 12. The germline CDR1 and CDR2 sequences are MNHEY and SVGEGT. The CDR3 has 17 amino acids. The CDR3 sequence is CASSYGGTQGARTEAFF. The CDR3 bases are TGTGCCAGCAGTTACGGGGGCACACAGGGGGCGAGGACTGAAGCTTTCTTT.